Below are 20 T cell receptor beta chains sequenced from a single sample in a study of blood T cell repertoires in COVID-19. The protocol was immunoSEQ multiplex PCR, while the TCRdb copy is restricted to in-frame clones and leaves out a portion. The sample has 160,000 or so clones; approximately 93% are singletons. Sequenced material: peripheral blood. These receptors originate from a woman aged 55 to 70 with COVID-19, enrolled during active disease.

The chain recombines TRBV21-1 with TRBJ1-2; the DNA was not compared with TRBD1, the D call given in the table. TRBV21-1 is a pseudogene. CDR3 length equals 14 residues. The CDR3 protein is CASSKAAANYGYTF. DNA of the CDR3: TGTGCCAGCAGCAAAGCGGCAGCTAACTATGGCTACACCTTC.

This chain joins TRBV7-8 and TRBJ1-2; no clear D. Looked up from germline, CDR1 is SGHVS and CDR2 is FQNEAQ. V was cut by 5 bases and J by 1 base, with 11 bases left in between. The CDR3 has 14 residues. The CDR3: CASSPRVGNYGYTF. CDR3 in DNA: TGTGCCAGCAGCCCCCGGGTCGGTAACTATGGCTACACCTTC.

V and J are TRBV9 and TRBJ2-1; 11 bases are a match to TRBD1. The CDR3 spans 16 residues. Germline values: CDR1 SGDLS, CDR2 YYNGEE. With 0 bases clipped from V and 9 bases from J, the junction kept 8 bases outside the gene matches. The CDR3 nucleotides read TGTGCCAGCAGCGTAGTAGGACAGGGGGCTGGTGGTGAGCAGTTCTTC. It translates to CASSVVGQGAGGEQFF.

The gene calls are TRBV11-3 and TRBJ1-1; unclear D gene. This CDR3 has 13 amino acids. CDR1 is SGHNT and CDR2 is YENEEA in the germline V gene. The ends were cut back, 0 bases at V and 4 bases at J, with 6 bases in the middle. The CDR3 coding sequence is TGTGCCAGCAGCTTAGAGGCCAGCACTGAAGCTTTCTTT. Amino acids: CASSLEASTEAFF.

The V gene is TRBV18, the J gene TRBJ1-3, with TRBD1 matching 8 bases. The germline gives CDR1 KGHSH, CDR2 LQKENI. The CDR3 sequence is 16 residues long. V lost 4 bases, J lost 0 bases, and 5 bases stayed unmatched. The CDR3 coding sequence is TGTGCCAGCTCACTGGGGACAGGCGGCTCTGGAAACACCATATATTTT. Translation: CASSLGTGGSGNTIYF. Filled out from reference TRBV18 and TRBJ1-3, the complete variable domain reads NAGVMQNPRHLVRRRGQEARLRCSPMKGHSHVYWYRQLPEEGLKFMVYLQKENIIDESGMPKERFSAEFPKEGPSILRIQQVVRGDSAAYFCASSLGTGGSGNTIYFGEGSWLTVV.

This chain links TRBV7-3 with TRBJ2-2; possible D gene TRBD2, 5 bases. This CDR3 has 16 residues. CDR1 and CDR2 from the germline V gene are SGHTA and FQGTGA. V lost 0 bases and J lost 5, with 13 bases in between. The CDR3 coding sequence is TGTGCCAGCAGCTTAACCGGGAACCAATTTACCGGGGAGCTGTTTTTT. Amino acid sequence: CASSLTGNQFTGELFF.

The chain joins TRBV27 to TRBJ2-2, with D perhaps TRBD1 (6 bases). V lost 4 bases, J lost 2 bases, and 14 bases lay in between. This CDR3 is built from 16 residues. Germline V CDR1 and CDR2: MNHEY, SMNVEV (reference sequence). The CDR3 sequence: CASSSLQGLNTGELFF. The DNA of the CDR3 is TGTGCCAGCAGTTCTCTCCAGGGGCTAAACACCGGGGAGCTGTTTTTT.

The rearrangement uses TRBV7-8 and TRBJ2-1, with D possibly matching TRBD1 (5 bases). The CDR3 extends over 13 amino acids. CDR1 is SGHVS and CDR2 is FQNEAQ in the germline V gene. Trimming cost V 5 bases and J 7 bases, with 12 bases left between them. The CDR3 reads CASSSRVGNEQFF. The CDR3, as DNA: TGTGCCAGCAGCAGCAGGGTTGGGAATGAGCAGTTCTTC.

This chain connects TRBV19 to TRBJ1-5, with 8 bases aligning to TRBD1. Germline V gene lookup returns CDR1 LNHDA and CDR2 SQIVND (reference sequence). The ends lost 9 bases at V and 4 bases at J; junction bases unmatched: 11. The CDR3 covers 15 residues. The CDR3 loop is CASTRGDRGNQPQHF. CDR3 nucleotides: TGTGCCAGCACGAGGGGTGACAGGGGAAATCAGCCCCAGCATTTT.

The CDR3 loop is CASSQEIGQVDTEAFF. CDR3 coding DNA: TGCGCCAGCAGCCAAGAAATAGGACAGGTGGACACTGAAGCTTTCTTT. This chain joins TRBV4-3 and TRBJ1-1; 7 bases match TRBD1. The CDR3 extends over 16 amino acids. Trimming at V came to 0 bases and at J to 3 bases, leaving 7 bases not matched to a gene. In germline, CDR1 is LGHNA, CDR2 YSLEER.

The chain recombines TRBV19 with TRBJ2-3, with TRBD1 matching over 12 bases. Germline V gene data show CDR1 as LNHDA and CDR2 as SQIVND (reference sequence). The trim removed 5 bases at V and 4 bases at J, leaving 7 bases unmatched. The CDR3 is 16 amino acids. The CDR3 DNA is TGTGCCAGTAGTGGAGGGGGACAGGGGGCTGCAGATACGCAGTATTTT. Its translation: CASSGGGQGAADTQYF.

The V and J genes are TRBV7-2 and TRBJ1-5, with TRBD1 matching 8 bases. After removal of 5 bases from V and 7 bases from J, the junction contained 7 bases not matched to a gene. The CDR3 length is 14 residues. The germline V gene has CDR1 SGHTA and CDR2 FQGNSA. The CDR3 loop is CASSLDRGGQPQHF. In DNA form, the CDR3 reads TGTGCCAGCAGCCTTGACAGGGGAGGACAGCCCCAGCATTTT.

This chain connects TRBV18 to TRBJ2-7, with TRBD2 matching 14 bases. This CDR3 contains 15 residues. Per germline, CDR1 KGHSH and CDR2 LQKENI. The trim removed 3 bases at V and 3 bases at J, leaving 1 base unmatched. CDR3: CASSPGTSGSYEQYF. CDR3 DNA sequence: TGTGCCAGCTCACCTGGGACTAGCGGGAGCTACGAGCAGTACTTC.

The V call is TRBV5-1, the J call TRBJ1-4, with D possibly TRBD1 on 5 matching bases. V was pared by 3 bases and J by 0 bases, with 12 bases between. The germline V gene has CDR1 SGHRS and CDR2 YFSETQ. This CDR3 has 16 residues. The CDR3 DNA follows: TGCGCCAGCAGCTCGCTTTCGACAGCAACTAATGAAAAACTGTTTTTT. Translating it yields CASSSLSTATNEKLFF.

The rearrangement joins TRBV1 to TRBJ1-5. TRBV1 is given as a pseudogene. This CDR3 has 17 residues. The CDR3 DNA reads TGCACCAGCAGCCGCCGAGGGGGGGGCACGTCCAATCAGCCCCAGCATTTT. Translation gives CTSSRRGGGTSNQPQHF.

CDR3: CASRAGAANTEAFF. Here the CDR3 DNA reads TGTGCCAGCAGGGCAGGGGCCGCGAACACTGAAGCTTTCTTT. This chain uses TRBV6-4 with TRBJ1-1; D is possibly TRBD1 (6 bases). The CDR3 sequence is 14 residues long. Trimming left V 6 bases short and J 1 base short, with 12 bases between. CDR1 and CDR2 from the germline V gene are MRHNA and SNTAGT.

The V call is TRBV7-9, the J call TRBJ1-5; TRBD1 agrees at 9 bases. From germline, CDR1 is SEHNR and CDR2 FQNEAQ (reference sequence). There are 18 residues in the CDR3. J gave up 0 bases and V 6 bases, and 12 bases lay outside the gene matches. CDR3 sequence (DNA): TGTGCCAGCAGTTACGGACAGGGGTTGGGATATAGCAATCAGCCCCAGCATTTT. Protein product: CASSYGQGLGYSNQPQHF.

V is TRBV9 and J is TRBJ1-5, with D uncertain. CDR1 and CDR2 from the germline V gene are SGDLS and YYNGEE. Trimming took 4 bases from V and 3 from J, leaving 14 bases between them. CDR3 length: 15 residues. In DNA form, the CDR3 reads TGTGCCAGCAGCCCCGGAGGCCTTAACAATCAGCCCCAGCATTTT. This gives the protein CASSPGGLNNQPQHF.

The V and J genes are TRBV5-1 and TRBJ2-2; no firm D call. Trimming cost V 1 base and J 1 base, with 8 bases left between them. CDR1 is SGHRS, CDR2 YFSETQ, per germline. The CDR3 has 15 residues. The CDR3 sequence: CASSLLRRNTGELFF. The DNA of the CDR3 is TGCGCCAGCAGCTTGCTAAGGAGGAACACCGGGGAGCTGTTTTTT.

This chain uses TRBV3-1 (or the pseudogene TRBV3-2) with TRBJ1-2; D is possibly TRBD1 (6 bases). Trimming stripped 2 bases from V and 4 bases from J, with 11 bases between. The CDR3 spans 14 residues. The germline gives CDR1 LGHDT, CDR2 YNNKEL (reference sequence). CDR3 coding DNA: TGTGCCAGCAGCCAACCAGGGGAAGTCTATGGCTACACCTTC. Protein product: CASSQPGEVYGYTF.